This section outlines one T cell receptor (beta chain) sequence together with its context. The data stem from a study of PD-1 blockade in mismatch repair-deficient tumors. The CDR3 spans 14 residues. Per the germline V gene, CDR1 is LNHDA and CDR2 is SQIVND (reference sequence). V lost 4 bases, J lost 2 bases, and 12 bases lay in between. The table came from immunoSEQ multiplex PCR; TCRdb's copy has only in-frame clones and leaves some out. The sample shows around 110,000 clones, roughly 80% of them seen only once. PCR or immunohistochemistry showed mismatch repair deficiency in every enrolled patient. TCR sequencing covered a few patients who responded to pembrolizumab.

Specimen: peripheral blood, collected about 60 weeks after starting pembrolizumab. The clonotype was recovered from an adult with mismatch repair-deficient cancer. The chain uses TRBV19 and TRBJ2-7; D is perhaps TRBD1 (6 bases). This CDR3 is CASSTPGQTYEQYF. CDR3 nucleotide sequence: TGTGCCAGTAGTACCCCGGGACAAACCTACGAGCAGTACTTC.